The T cell receptor beta chain described here comes from a study of T cell responses to AZD1222 COVID-19 vaccine. Across the whole study: Pooled together were second doses at about 4 or about 12 weeks. Regarding the study as a whole: Spike-specific TCRs gained breadth and depth after people received two AZD1222 doses.

The CDR3 runs 13 residues. The germline CDR1 and CDR2 sequences are SGDLS and YYNGEE. V lost 3 bases, J lost 5 bases, and 11 bases lay in between. Points on this clone: The antigen remains unidentified.

Some clones are missing from TCRdb's copy, which holds only in-frame ones; the method was immunoSEQ multiplex PCR. The table has approximately 190,000 clones, about 94% seen once; the top ten hold roughly 10%. The sequence was obtained from an adult in good health. The V and J genes are TRBV9 and TRBJ1-1, with D perhaps matching TRBD1 (6 bases). The sample was peripheral blood, taken on day 0 of AZD1222 vaccination. The CDR3 here is CASSAGEGTEAFF. The CDR3 DNA sequence: TGTGCCAGCAGCGCAGGGGAGGGGACTGAAGCTTTCTTT.